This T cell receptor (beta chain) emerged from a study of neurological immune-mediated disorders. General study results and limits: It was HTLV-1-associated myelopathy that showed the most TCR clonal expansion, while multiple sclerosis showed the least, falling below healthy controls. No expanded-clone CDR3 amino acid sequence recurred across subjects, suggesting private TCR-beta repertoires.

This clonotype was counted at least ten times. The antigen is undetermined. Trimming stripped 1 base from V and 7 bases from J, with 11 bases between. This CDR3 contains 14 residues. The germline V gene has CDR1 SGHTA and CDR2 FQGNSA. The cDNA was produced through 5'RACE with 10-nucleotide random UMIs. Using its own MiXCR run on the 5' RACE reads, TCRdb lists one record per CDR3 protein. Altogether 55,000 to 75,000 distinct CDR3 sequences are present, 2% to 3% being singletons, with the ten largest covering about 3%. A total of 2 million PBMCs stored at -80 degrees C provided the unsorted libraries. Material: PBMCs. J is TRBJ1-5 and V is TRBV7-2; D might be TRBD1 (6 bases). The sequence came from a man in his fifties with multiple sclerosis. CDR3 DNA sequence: TGTGCCAGCAGCTTAGATCGCGGGGGCCAGCCCCAGCATTTT. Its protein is CASSLDRGGQPQHF.